This T cell receptor (beta chain) was observed in a study of T cell repertoires in cytomegalovirus infection. Turning to the study itself: Both CMV infection and a matching HLA type were indicated by public TCR beta signatures.

Turning to this clonotype: Its antigen is not known.

Looked up from germline, CDR1 is MNHNS and CDR2 is SASEGT. The CDR3 runs to 14 residues. Trimming cost V 1 base and J 7 bases, with 13 bases left between them. TCRdb reanalysed the reads using MiXCR and keeps one entry per CDR3 protein. Found here are around 740,000 distinct CDR3 sequences, 35% of them singletons; the top ten hold about 2.8%. Overall study results and limits: HLA-C-restricted CMV-specific TCR beta clonotypes prevailed in the ex vivo response.

This chain uses TRBV6-1 with TRBJ1-1, with a weak D call TRBD1 (5 bases). The TCR was taken from a human donor in good health (CMV status not recorded). Some clones in this sample may be carry-over from other donors' samples. What was sequenced was PBMCs. This CDR3 is CASSEVLRQGEAFF. The DNA of the CDR3 is TGTGCCAGCAGTGAAGTTCTTCGGCAGGGTGAAGCTTTCTTT.